Listed below are T cell receptor beta chains from one sample, sequenced in a study of blood T cell repertoires in COVID-19. The protocol was immunoSEQ multiplex PCR, while the TCRdb copy is restricted to in-frame clones and leaves out a portion. Of some 22,000 clones in the sample, approximately 84% are singletons; the top ten hold roughly 20%. Source material: peripheral blood. These receptors all stem from a woman older than 75 with acute or convalescent COVID-19. Each CDR3 is given with its conserved first and last residue. The order of the fields is clone size, V gene, J gene, D gene, CDR3 protein, CDR3 DNA. D genes are given only for firm matches. For some rows the clone size is stated as once, few or many, or as a class when expanded; others skip it.

clone size: once
V gene: TRBV9
J gene: TRBJ2-2
D gene: -
CDR3 protein: CASSVGTSGAGELFF
CDR3 DNA: TGTGCCAGCAGCGTAGGGACGTCCGGGGCCGGGGAGCTGTTTTTT

clone size: -
V gene: TRBV7-7
J gene: TRBJ1-5
D gene: -
CDR3 protein: CASSLADAGNQPQHF
CDR3 DNA: TGTGCTAGCAGCTTAGCAGATGCGGGGAATCAGCCCCAGCATTTT

clone size: -
V gene: TRBV7-2
J gene: TRBJ1-6
D gene: -
CDR3 protein: CASSSGNNSPLHF
CDR3 DNA: TGTGCCAGCAGCTCCGGTAATAATTCACCCCTCCACTTT

clone size: few
V gene: TRBV6-2/TRBV6-3
J gene: TRBJ1-1
D gene: TRBD1
CDR3 protein: CASSAGGNTEAFF
CDR3 DNA: TGTGCCAGCAGTGCAGGGGGAAACACTGAAGCTTTCTTT

clone size: -
V gene: TRBV15
J gene: TRBJ1-2
D gene: -
CDR3 protein: CATSREAARYGYTF
CDR3 DNA: TGTGCCACCAGCAGAGAGGCTGCGCGGTATGGCTACACCTTC

clone size: -
V gene: TRBV10-1
J gene: TRBJ2-2
D gene: -
CDR3 protein: CASAGNTGELFF
CDR3 DNA: TGCGCCAGCGCAGGGAACACCGGGGAGCTGTTTTTT

clone size: -
V gene: TRBV19
J gene: TRBJ1-3
D gene: -
CDR3 protein: CASIPSGGFGNTIYF
CDR3 DNA: TGTGCCAGTATTCCTTCGGGGGGATTTGGAAACACCATATATTTT

clone size: -
V gene: TRBV6-5
J gene: TRBJ1-2
D gene: -
CDR3 protein: CASSYSRRQNYGYTF
CDR3 DNA: TGTGCCAGCAGTTACTCGAGACGACAAAACTATGGCTACACCTTC

clone size: medium-sized
V gene: TRBV9
J gene: TRBJ1-1
D gene: TRBD1
CDR3 protein: CASSVGTGANTEAFF
CDR3 DNA: TGTGCCAGCAGCGTAGGGACAGGGGCGAACACTGAAGCTTTCTTT

clone size: -
V gene: TRBV19
J gene: TRBJ2-7
D gene: -
CDR3 protein: CASSKLVVPYEQYF
CDR3 DNA: TGTGCCAGTAGTAAATTAGTAGTCCCCTACGAGCAGTACTTC

clone size: -
V gene: TRBV7-2
J gene: TRBJ2-1
D gene: -
CDR3 protein: CASSLNQRGEQFF
CDR3 DNA: TGTGCCAGCAGCTTAAACCAACGAGGTGAGCAGTTCTTC

clone size: -
V gene: TRBV6-5
J gene: TRBJ1-3
D gene: -
CDR3 protein: CASSYRGFGGNTIYF
CDR3 DNA: TGTGCCAGCAGTTACCGCGGGTTCGGCGGAAACACCATATATTTT

clone size: -
V gene: TRBV19
J gene: TRBJ2-2
D gene: -
CDR3 protein: CASSLMPGELFF
CDR3 DNA: TGTGCCAGTAGCCTAATGCCCGGGGAGCTGTTTTTT

clone size: -
V gene: TRBV6-5
J gene: TRBJ1-1
D gene: TRBD1
CDR3 protein: CASSYGGTAAEAFF
CDR3 DNA: TGTGCCAGCAGTTACGGTGGGACAGCTGCTGAAGCTTTCTTT

clone size: -
V gene: TRBV3-1/TRBV3-2
J gene: TRBJ2-1
D gene: TRBD2
CDR3 protein: CASSLGSGGTYNEQFF
CDR3 DNA: TGTGCCAGCAGCCTGGGTAGCGGGGGCACCTACAATGAGCAGTTCTTC

clone size: -
V gene: TRBV10-3
J gene: TRBJ1-2
D gene: -
CDR3 protein: CAISAGRGPRSVDYGYTF
CDR3 DNA: TGTGCCATCAGCGCCGGGCGGGGCCCCAGGTCTGTCGACTATGGCTACACCTTC

clone size: -
V gene: TRBV18
J gene: TRBJ2-1
D gene: TRBD2
CDR3 protein: CASSRTSGVNEQFF
CDR3 DNA: TGTGCCAGCAGCAGGACTAGCGGGGTAAATGAGCAGTTCTTC

clone size: -
V gene: TRBV21-1
J gene: TRBJ2-7
D gene: -
CDR3 protein: CASSKMGQSSYEQYF
CDR3 DNA: TGTGCCAGCAGCAAAATGGGGCAGAGCTCCTACGAGCAGTACTTC

clone size: -
V gene: TRBV10-3
J gene: TRBJ2-5
D gene: TRBD1
CDR3 protein: CAIRDEPGQVYF
CDR3 DNA: TGTGCCATCAGGGATGAACCGGGACAGGTTTACTTC

clone size: -
V gene: TRBV5-6
J gene: TRBJ1-1
D gene: -
CDR3 protein: CASSLEGGRLMNTEAFF
CDR3 DNA: TGTGCCAGCAGCTTGGAGGGGGGGCGACTTATGAACACTGAAGCTTTCTTT

clone size: -
V gene: TRBV5-8
J gene: TRBJ1-2
D gene: TRBD1
CDR3 protein: CASSSKTGAYGYTF
CDR3 DNA: TGTGCCAGCAGCTCTAAGACAGGGGCATATGGCTACACCTTC

clone size: -
V gene: TRBV9
J gene: TRBJ1-1
D gene: -
CDR3 protein: CASSVGSGNTEAFF
CDR3 DNA: TGTGCCAGCAGCGTCGGGAGTGGGAACACTGAAGCTTTCTTT

clone size: -
V gene: TRBV19
J gene: TRBJ1-5
D gene: -
CDR3 protein: CASSISGNQPQHF
CDR3 DNA: TGTGCCAGTAGTATATCGGGCAATCAGCCCCAGCATTTT

clone size: -
V gene: TRBV6-1
J gene: TRBJ2-3
D gene: -
CDR3 protein: CASSERGAGNPDTQYF
CDR3 DNA: TGTGCCAGCAGTGAAAGGGGCGCGGGGAACCCAGATACGCAGTATTTT

clone size: -
V gene: TRBV2
J gene: TRBJ2-1
D gene: TRBD2
CDR3 protein: CASSVTSLEQFF
CDR3 DNA: TGTGCCAGCAGTGTGACTAGCCTCGAGCAGTTCTTC

clone size: -
V gene: TRBV3-1/TRBV3-2
J gene: TRBJ2-7
D gene: TRBD2
CDR3 protein: CASSQVGSGRVSEQYF
CDR3 DNA: TGTGCCAGCAGCCAAGTTGGTAGCGGGAGAGTCAGCGAGCAGTACTTC

clone size: few
V gene: TRBV7-7
J gene: TRBJ2-6
D gene: -
CDR3 protein: CASSLTGDGANVLTF
CDR3 DNA: TGTGCTAGCAGCTTAACGGGGGACGGGGCCAACGTCCTGACTTTC

clone size: -
V gene: TRBV9
J gene: TRBJ2-1
D gene: TRBD2
CDR3 protein: CASSALGTNHNEQFF
CDR3 DNA: TGTGCCAGCAGCGCCCTAGGGACTAACCACAATGAGCAGTTCTTC

clone size: few
V gene: TRBV3-1/TRBV3-2
J gene: TRBJ2-2
D gene: TRBD2
CDR3 protein: CASSQVASGAGELFF
CDR3 DNA: TGTGCCAGCAGCCAAGTAGCTAGCGGGGCTGGGGAGCTGTTTTTT

clone size: -
V gene: TRBV19
J gene: TRBJ2-7
D gene: -
CDR3 protein: CASSPPGHLSFEQYF
CDR3 DNA: TGTGCCAGTAGTCCCCCGGGACACTTAAGTTTCGAGCAGTACTTC

clone size: -
V gene: TRBV4-2
J gene: TRBJ2-2
D gene: TRBD2
CDR3 protein: CASSHPSGGLNTGELFF
CDR3 DNA: TGTGCCAGCAGCCACCCTAGCGGGGGCCTGAACACCGGGGAGCTGTTTTTT

clone size: -
V gene: TRBV11-2
J gene: TRBJ2-1
D gene: -
CDR3 protein: CASSSLFTHEQFF
CDR3 DNA: TGTGCCAGCAGCTCCCTGTTTACTCATGAGCAGTTCTTC